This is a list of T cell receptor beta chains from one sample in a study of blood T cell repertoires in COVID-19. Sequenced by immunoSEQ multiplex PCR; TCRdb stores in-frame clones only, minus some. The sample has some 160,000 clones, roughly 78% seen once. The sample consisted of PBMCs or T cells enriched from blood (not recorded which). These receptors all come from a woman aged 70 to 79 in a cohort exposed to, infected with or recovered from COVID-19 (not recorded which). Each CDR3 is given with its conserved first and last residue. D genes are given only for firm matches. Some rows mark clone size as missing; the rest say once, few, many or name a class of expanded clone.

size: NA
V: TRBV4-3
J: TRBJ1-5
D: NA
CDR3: CASSQDPSQGNQPQHF
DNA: TGCGCCAGCAGCCAAGATCCTAGCCAGGGCAATCAGCCCCAGCATTTT

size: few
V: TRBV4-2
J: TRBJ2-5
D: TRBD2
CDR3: CASSQGRTSGREETQYF
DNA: TGTGCCAGCAGCCAAGGGCGGACTAGCGGGAGAGAAGAGACCCAGTACTTC

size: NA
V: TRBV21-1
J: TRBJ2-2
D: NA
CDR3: CASSNEELAGGLGSTGELFF
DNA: TGTGCCAGCAGCAATGAGGAACTAGCGGGAGGCCTTGGTAGCACCGGGGAGCTGTTTTTT

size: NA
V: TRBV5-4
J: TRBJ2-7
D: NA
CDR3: CASSPAGGKTYEQYF
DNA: TGTGCCAGCAGCCCGGCTGGCGGCAAGACCTACGAGCAGTACTTC

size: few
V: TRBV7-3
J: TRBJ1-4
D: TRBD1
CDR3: CASSFTGGEKLFF
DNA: TGTGCCAGCAGCTTCACAGGGGGTGAAAAACTGTTTTTT

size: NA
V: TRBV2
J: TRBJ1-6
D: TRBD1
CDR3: CASRGQGAGGSPLHF
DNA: TGTGCCAGCAGAGGACAGGGGGCTGGAGGTTCACCCCTCCACTTT

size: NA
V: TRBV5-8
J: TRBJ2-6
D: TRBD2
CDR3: CASSLLSGSLSGANVLTF
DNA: TGTGCCAGCAGCTTGTTGAGCGGGAGCCTCTCTGGGGCCAACGTCCTGACTTTC

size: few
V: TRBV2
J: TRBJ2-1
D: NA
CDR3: CASSEYAGPLSNEQFF
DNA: TGTGCCAGCAGTGAATATGCGGGCCCCCTTAGCAATGAGCAGTTCTTC

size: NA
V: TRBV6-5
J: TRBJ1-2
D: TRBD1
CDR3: CASSMEGAGGYTF
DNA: TGTGCCAGCTCCATGGAGGGGGCAGGGGGCTACACCTTC

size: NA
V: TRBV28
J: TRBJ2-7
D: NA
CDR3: CASSFSGDLYEQYF
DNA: TGTGCCAGCAGTTTTTCAGGGGATTTATACGAGCAGTACTTC

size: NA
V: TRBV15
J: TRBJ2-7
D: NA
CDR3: CATSRDGGVYEQYF
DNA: TGTGCCACCAGCAGAGATGGAGGGGTCTACGAGCAGTACTTC

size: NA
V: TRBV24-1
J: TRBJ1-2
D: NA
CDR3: CATSDSQQGNYGYTF
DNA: TGTGCCACCAGTGATTCTCAACAGGGAAACTATGGCTACACCTTC

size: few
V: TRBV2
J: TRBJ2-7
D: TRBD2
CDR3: CASTAGESYEQYF
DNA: TGTGCCAGCACCGCGGGAGAGTCATACGAGCAGTACTTC

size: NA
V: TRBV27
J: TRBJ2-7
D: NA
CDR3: CASGGGSAAYEQYF
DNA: TGTGCCAGCGGTGGCGGGTCTGCCGCCTACGAGCAGTACTTC

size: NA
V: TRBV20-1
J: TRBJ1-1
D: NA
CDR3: CSAAGEEAFF
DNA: TGCAGTGCCGCCGGGGAGGAAGCTTTCTTT

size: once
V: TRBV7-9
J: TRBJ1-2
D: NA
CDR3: CASSLVSGVHGYTF
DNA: TGTGCCAGCAGCTTAGTTTCAGGGGTTCATGGCTACACCTTC

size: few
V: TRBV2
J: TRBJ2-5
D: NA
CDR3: CASSEAPQGETQYF
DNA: TGTGCCAGCAGTGAGGCTCCCCAGGGGGAGACCCAGTACTTC

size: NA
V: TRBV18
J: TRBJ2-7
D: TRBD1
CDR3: CASSPRDRGYEQYF
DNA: TGTGCCAGCTCACCGCGGGACAGGGGGTACGAGCAGTACTTC

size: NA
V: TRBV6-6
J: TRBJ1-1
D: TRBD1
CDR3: CASRWTGEVMNTEAFF
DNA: TGTGCCAGCAGATGGACAGGGGAGGTCATGAACACTGAAGCTTTCTTT

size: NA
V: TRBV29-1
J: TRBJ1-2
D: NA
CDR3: CSVEGPTERGANYGYTF
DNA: TGCAGCGTCGAGGGGCCCACTGAACGGGGGGCTAACTATGGCTACACCTTC

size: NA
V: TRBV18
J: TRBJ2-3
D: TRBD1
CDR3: CASSSSTTGASVDTQYF
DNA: TGTGCCAGCTCATCCTCGACAACAGGGGCGTCGGTAGATACGCAGTATTTT

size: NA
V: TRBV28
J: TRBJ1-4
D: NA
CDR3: CASSTPGRAAGEKLFF
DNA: TGTGCCAGCAGTACCCCGGGACGGGCCGCGGGGGAAAAACTGTTTTTT

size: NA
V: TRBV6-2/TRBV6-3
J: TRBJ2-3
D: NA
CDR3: CASSYIIASTDTQYF
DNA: TGTGCCAGCAGTTACATCATAGCAAGCACAGATACGCAGTATTTT

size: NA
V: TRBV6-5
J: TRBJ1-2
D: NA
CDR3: CASRHLDPRDGYTF
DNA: TGTGCCAGCAGGCACTTGGACCCGAGGGATGGCTACACCTTC

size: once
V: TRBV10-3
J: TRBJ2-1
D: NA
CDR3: CAISERANEQFF
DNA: TGTGCCATCAGTGAACGAGCAAATGAGCAGTTCTTC

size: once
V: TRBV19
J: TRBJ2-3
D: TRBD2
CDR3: CASRKREVESDTQYF
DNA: TGTGCCAGTAGAAAGCGGGAGGTCGAGTCAGATACGCAGTATTTT

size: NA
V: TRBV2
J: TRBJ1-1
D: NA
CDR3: CASRPQGGTEAFF
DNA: TGTGCCAGCAGGCCCCAGGGAGGGACTGAAGCTTTCTTT

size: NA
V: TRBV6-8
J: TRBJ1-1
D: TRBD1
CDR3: CARRGQATEAFF
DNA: TGTGCCAGGAGGGGGCAGGCCACTGAAGCTTTCTTT

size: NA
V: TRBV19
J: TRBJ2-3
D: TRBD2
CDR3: CASSIGEGDTQYF
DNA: TGTGCCAGTAGTATAGGGGAGGGGGATACGCAGTATTTT

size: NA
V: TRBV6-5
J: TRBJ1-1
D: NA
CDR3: CASRTRGNTEAFF
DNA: TGTGCCAGCAGGACCAGGGGAAACACTGAAGCTTTCTTT

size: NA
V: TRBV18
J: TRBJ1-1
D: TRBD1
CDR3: CASSPQGALSTEAFF
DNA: TGTGCCAGCTCACCGCAGGGGGCCCTGAGCACTGAAGCTTTCTTT

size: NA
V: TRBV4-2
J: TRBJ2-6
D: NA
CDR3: CASSPRHTGTGANVLTF
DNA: TGTGCCAGCAGCCCTAGACACACAGGGACTGGGGCCAACGTCCTGACTTTC

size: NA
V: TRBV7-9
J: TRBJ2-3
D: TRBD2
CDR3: CASTRGGSRDTQYF
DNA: TGTGCCAGCACTCGGGGCGGGAGCCGTGATACGCAGTATTTT